This T cell receptor beta chain was found in a study of blood T cell repertoires in COVID-19. On the study more broadly: Nucleic acid was either cDNA or gDNA, and it came from T cells, B-cell-depleted T cells, or PBMCs.

The CDR3 runs to 16 residues. V lost 3 bases and J lost 4; bases outside the gene matches: 6. The germline CDR1 and CDR2 sequences are MGHDK and SYGVNS. Enrolment of Seattle patients took place during active infection, and they were followed longitudinally. The authors' processing: Estimates of nucleated cell counts were drawn from the amplification of reference gene primers. The table came from immunoSEQ multiplex PCR; TCRdb's copy has only in-frame clones and leaves some out. That table gives V, J and clone size, and the DNA gave D and trimming. Seen here are around 210,000 clones, around 85% observed once, and the top ten hold more than 4.5%.

The sequence came from a middle-aged man with COVID-19, enrolled during active disease. The genes are TRBV25-1 and TRBJ2-2; 9 bases line up with TRBD1. The sample taken for sequencing was peripheral blood. CDR3 in amino acids: CASSDPRQGGTGELFF. The DNA for the CDR3 is TGTGCCAGCAGTGATCCTCGACAGGGGGGCACCGGGGAGCTGTTTTTT.